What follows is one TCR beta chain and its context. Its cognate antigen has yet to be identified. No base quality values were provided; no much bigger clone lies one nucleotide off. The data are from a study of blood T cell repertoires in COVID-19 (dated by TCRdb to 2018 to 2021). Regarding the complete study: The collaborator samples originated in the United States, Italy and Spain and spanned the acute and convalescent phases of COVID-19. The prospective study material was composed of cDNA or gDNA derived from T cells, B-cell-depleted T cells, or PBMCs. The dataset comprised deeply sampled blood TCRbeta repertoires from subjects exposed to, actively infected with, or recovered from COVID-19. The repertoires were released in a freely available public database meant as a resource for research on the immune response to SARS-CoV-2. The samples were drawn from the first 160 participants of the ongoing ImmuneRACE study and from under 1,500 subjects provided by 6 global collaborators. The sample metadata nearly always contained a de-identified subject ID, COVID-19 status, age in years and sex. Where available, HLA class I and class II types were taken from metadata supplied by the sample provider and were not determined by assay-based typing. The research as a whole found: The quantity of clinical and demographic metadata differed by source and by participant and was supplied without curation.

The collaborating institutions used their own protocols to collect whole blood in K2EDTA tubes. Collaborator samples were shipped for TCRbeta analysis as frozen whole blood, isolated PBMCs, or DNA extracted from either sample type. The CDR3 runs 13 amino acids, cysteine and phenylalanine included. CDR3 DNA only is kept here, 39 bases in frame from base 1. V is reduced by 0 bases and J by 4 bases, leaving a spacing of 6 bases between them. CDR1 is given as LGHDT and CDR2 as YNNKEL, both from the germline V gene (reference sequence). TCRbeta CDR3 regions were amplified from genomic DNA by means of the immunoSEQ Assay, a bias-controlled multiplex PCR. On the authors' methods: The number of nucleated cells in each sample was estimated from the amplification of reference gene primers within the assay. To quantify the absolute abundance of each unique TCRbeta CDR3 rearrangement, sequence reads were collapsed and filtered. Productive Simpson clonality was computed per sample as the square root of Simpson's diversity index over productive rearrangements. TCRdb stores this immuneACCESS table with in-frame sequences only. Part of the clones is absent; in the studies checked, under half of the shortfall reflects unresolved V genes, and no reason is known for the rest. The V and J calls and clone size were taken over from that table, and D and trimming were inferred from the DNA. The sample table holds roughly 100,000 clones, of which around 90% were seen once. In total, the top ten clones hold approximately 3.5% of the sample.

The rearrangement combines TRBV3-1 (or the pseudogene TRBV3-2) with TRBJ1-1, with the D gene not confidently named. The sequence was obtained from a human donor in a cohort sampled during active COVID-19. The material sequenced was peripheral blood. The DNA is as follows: TGTGCCAGCAGCCAAGAGATTAGCACTGAAGCTTTCTTT. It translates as CASSQEISTEAFF.